The clone carrying this T cell receptor beta chain showed up just a few times. The CDR3 contains 14 residues. Germline V gives CDR1 SGHTA, CDR2 FQGNSA. Trimming removed 5 bases from V and 1 base from J; junction bases left unmatched: 3. TCRdb re-derived calls from the 5' RACE reads in MiXCR, one entry per CDR3 protein. The sample consists of about 180,000 distinct CDR3 sequences, roughly 18% of them appearing once. This sample was taken from a study of T-cell memory formation after mild COVID-19. The chain links TRBV7-2 to TRBJ1-1; 8 nucleotides line up with TRBD1. This clonotype was obtained from a man aged 18 to 29 who had mild COVID-19 (a few samples of this study predate the infection). Cell type and time point are not known. The sequenced material came from PBMCs or a T cell subset sorted from them (not recorded which). The CDR3 here is CASSGGTGNTEAFF. CDR3 nucleotide sequence: TGTGCCAGCAGCGGAGGGACAGGGAACACTGAAGCTTTCTTT.